This paragraph covers one T cell receptor (beta chain) sequence. These data are taken from a study of Graves' ophthalmopathy and Graves' hyperthyroidism. For the study at large: Stable hyperthyroidism denotes an absence of ophthalmopathy throughout 18 months of follow-up.

Germline values: CDR1 MGHRA, CDR2 YSYEKL. V lost 1 base and J lost 2, with 12 bases in between. The length of the CDR3 is 15 residues. RNA transcripts served as template for amplifying TCR beta CDR3 sequences. HTBI primers primed a first-round RT-PCR, and a second-round multiplex PCR followed. TCRdb re-analysed the multiplex PCR reads in MiXCR, keeping a single row per CDR3 protein. The repertoire consists of 900,000 to 1,200,000 distinct CDR3 sequences, with 35% to 40% occurring once and the leading ten covering around 10%. The sequence was obtained from an adult man with Graves' hyperthyroidism. The rearrangement links TRBV4-1 to TRBJ2-7; perhaps TRBD1 as D (6 bases). Sequencing input: peripheral blood or thyroid tissue (not recorded which). In DNA form, the CDR3 reads TGCGCCAGCAGCCAAGTTCGGGACACAGCCTACGAGCAGTACTTC. Translation: CASSQVRDTAYEQYF.